There are a few counts of the clone carrying this T cell receptor (beta chain). The antigen is unknown. TCRdb fed the 5' RACE reads into MiXCR, producing one record per CDR3 protein. The sample yields about 660,000 distinct CDR3 sequences, 8.5% to 9.5% seen once. The data stem from a study of identical twins. Study-wide findings and caveats: Models predicted less out-of-frame TCR alpha sharing in monozygotic twins than was found. Within cord blood, abundant beta clonotypes carried fewer insertions, but memory repertoires showed no such trend.

These data were also filed under a second study, of yellow fever vaccine responses in identical twins.

The receptor was isolated from a woman aged 18-29 years in good health. The sequencing sample was made of PBMCs.

The DNA of the CDR3 is TGTGCCAGCAGTTTAGCGGGGGTTACCAATGAGCAGTTCTTC. Translated, it gives CASSLAGVTNEQFF. The chain combines TRBV28 with TRBJ2-1, with 7 bases lining up with TRBD2. V lost 2 bases and J lost 6; bases outside the gene matches: 4. The CDR3 has 14 residues. Germline V CDR1 and CDR2: MDHEN, SYDVKM.